This T cell receptor (beta chain) was sequenced during a study of graft-versus-host responses after intestinal transplantation. The wider study: Anti-thymocyte globulin induction, then tacrolimus and steroids for around 3 years, went to all recipients.

Sequencing was performed with immunoSEQ multiplex PCR; in TCRdb, only in-frame clones are kept and a portion is missing. The sample has 65,000 to 100,000 clones, 85% to 95% seen once. Turning to this clone: The target antigen is unknown.

Findings and limits, study-wide: Allograft clonal ratios (graft-versus-host to host-versus-graft) were high in patients who had graft-donor T cell macrochimerism. Some GvH clones appeared in ileal mucosa or blood before recipient bone marrow. Early post-transplant declines in HvG were associated with peak levels of circulating GvH clones.

The CDR3 totals 16 residues. Germline loops: CDR1 SNHLY, CDR2 FYNNEI. V lost 3 bases and J lost 4, with 19 bases in between. The source of this sequence is a human donor who was the organ donor for an intestinal transplant. V is TRBV2 and J is TRBJ2-7, with D perhaps matching TRBD2 (5 bases). The sample consisted of unstimulated CD8+ T cells sorted from spleen or lymph node cells, taken before transplant. In nucleotides, the CDR3 is TGTGCCAGCAGTGAGAGTAGGGTATTGAGGGCTTACGAGCAGTACTTC. Its translation is CASSESRVLRAYEQYF.